This TCR beta chain derives from a study of CD8+CD57+ T cells in acquired aplastic anemia. Study-level background: Sorted CD4+ plus CD8+ cells gave DNA averaging about 3.2 ug.

It was genomic DNA that served as the template for profiling TCR beta VDJ and CDR3. MiXCR was run by TCRdb on the reads, yielding one entry per CDR3 protein. The table shows under 350,000 distinct CDR3 sequences, with 45% to 70% occurring only once. V lost 2 bases to trimming and J lost 5 bases, with 17 bases between them. This CDR3 is 16 amino acids long. Germline CDR1 reads SEHNR; CDR2 reads FQNEAQ (reference sequence). The chain carries TRBV7-9 and TRBJ2-3; tentatively, D is TRBD2 (7 bases). The TCR comes from a human donor with severe aplastic anemia or a healthy control (not recorded which). The sample was sorted CD4+, CD8+, or CD8+CD57+ T cells (not recorded which) from PBMCs. The CDR3 here is CASSLPGGRMGDTQYF. In nucleotides, the CDR3 is TGTGCCAGCAGCTTACCGGGGGGCCGGATGGGAGATACGCAGTATTTT.